A selection of T cell receptor beta chains follows, all from one sample in a study of blood T cell repertoires in COVID-19. The table came from immunoSEQ multiplex PCR; TCRdb's copy has only in-frame clones and leaves some out. The repertoire holds some 100,000 clones, with 88% as singletons. Sequenced material: peripheral blood. Receptor source: a woman older than 75 with active COVID-19. Each CDR3 is given with its conserved first and last residue. Each record gives: clone size, CDR3 length, V gene, J gene, D gene, CDR3 DNA, CDR3 protein. A D gene is named only where the DNA matches it firmly. For some rows the clone size is stated as once, few or many, or as a class when expanded; others skip it.

.,19,TRBV5-4,TRBJ2-1,.,TGTGCCAGCAGCCAAGGGACTCAAATCCGAACACCCTCCTACAATGAGCAGTTCTTC,CASSQGTQIRTPSYNEQFF
.,14,TRBV18,TRBJ1-5,TRBD1,TGTGCCAGCTCAGCACAGGGGTTATATCAGCCCCAGCATTTT,CASSAQGLYQPQHF
.,13,TRBV19,TRBJ2-2,.,TGTGCCAGTAGTATCGGTCTTGCCCGGGAGCTGTTTTTT,CASSIGLARELFF
.,14,TRBV14,TRBJ2-5,.,TGTGCCAGCAGCCAAGGGGCTTCTCGGGAGACCCAGTACTTC,CASSQGASRETQYF
.,14,TRBV18,TRBJ1-6,.,TGTGCCAGCTCACCACCGTTATTTAATTCACCCCTCCACTTT,CASSPPLFNSPLHF
.,18,TRBV9,TRBJ2-7,TRBD2,TGTGCCAGCAGCGTAGGAGTTAGCGGGGGGGGTAGCTCCTACGAGCAGTACTTC,CASSVGVSGGGSSYEQYF
.,13,TRBV2,TRBJ2-1,TRBD2,TGTGCCAGGACGGGACTAGGCTACAATGAGCAGTTCTTC,CARTGLGYNEQFF
.,15,TRBV4-3,TRBJ1-2,.,TGCGCCAGCAGCCAAGATACACCTTCTAACTATGGCTACACCTTC,CASSQDTPSNYGYTF
.,20,TRBV21-1,TRBJ2-3,.,TGTGCCAGCAGCAAAGAAACCGGATCAGGTAGCGGAGCAAGCACAGATACGCAGTATTTT,CASSKETGSGSGASTDTQYF
.,15,TRBV18,TRBJ2-1,.,TGTGCCAGCTCACCTGAGAACAGGCCCCGCGATGAGCAGTTCTTC,CASSPENRPRDEQFF
.,14,TRBV28,TRBJ2-7,TRBD1,TGTGCCGTTAGAGAGACAGGGTCCTCCTACGAGCAGTACTTC,CAVRETGSSYEQYF
.,14,TRBV2,TRBJ1-1,TRBD1,TGTGCCAGCAGGGGGACAGGAGGGCTCACTGAAGCTTTCTTT,CASRGTGGLTEAFF
.,16,TRBV18,TRBJ2-3,.,TGTGCCAGCTCACCATTAGGCGGGGCCCGCACAGATACGCAGTATTTT,CASSPLGGARTDTQYF
.,13,TRBV19,TRBJ1-2,.,TGTGCCAGTACCGCGGGGTTTGACTATGGCTACACCTTC,CASTAGFDYGYTF
.,17,TRBV27,TRBJ2-3,.,TGTGCCAGCAGTTTATCGCGGCCAGACAGCCGCACAGATACGCAGTATTTT,CASSLSRPDSRTDTQYF
few,18,TRBV7-2,TRBJ2-1,TRBD2,TGTGCCAGCAGCTTAGAAGGGACTAGCGGGAGATTTTTTAATGAGCAGTTCTTC,CASSLEGTSGRFFNEQFF
.,12,TRBV5-1,TRBJ2-7,.,TGCGCCAGCAGCTTACAGGGTTACGAGCAGTACTTC,CASSLQGYEQYF
.,16,TRBV11-2,TRBJ2-7,.,TGTGCCAGCAGCTTATCGGGCGGGATCATAGTTTACGAGCAGTACTTC,CASSLSGGIIVYEQYF
.,15,TRBV28,TRBJ2-7,TRBD1,TGTGCCAGTACCTACACAGGGGGCCTTTCCTACGAGCAGTACTTC,CASTYTGGLSYEQYF
.,15,TRBV30,TRBJ1-5,TRBD1,TGTGCCTGGAGCCCCGGGACAGTAGGCAATCAGCCCCAGCATTTT,CAWSPGTVGNQPQHF
once,18,TRBV4-2,TRBJ2-7,TRBD2,TGTGCCAGCAGCCAAGATCTCCGGCTAGCGGGGGCCCCCTACGAGCAGTACTTC,CASSQDLRLAGAPYEQYF
.,13,TRBV24-1,TRBJ2-3,TRBD2,TGTGCCACTAAAGCGGGAGGGACAGATACGCAGTATTTT,CATKAGGTDTQYF
once,14,TRBV27,TRBJ2-7,.,TGTGCCAGCAGTTTATCTCTGACGGGCTACGAGCAGTACTTC,CASSLSLTGYEQYF
.,17,TRBV4-3,TRBJ2-7,TRBD1,TGCGCCAGCAGCCAAGAATTCGGCCAGGGGGTCGTATACGAGCAGTACTTC,CASSQEFGQGVVYEQYF
.,19,TRBV7-9,TRBJ2-3,TRBD2,TGTGCCAGCAGCCTAACAACCCCCGGGACTAGCGGGCACACAGATACGCAGTATTTT,CASSLTTPGTSGHTDTQYF
.,16,TRBV10-3,TRBJ2-3,.,TGTGCCATCAGTGAAAGGGGCCTGGGGGGTACAGATACGCAGTATTTT,CAISERGLGGTDTQYF
.,14,TRBV6-5,TRBJ2-1,.,TGTGCCAGCCGGCGGTTTTTAGAATACAATGAGCAGTTCTTC,CASRRFLEYNEQFF
.,13,TRBV7-6,TRBJ1-1,.,TGTGCCAGCAGCTTAGCAGGGGCCACTGAAGCTTTCTTT,CASSLAGATEAFF
.,16,TRBV7-2,TRBJ2-1,TRBD2,TGTGCCAGCAGCCTAGCGGGAGGGGTCTCCGCCAATGAGCAGTTCTTC,CASSLAGGVSANEQFF
.,16,TRBV6-1,TRBJ1-4,.,TGTGCCAGCAGTGATCGAGGGGGAGCGACTAATGAAAAACTGTTTTTT,CASSDRGGATNEKLFF
.,16,TRBV4-2,TRBJ2-1,.,TGTGCCAGCAGCCCCCGGGCGGGGCGGGCTTACAATGAGCAGTTCTTC,CASSPRAGRAYNEQFF
.,11,TRBV29-1,TRBJ2-7,TRBD1,TGCAGCGTGACAGGGGCGGACGAGCAGTACTTC,CSVTGADEQYF
.,11,TRBV29-1,TRBJ2-1,.,TGCAGCGTAGTCAGACTAAATGAGCAGTTCTTC,CSVVRLNEQFF
few,12,TRBV30,TRBJ1-5,.,TGTGCCTGGAGCAGGGATAGACAGCCCCAGCATTTT,CAWSRDRQPQHF
.,16,TRBV28,TRBJ2-5,.,TGTGCCAGCAGTTCCCCCGTGGGCAGGGGCTCTGAGACCCAGTACTTC,CASSSPVGRGSETQYF
.,16,TRBV5-1,TRBJ2-3,TRBD2,TGCGCCAGCAGCGTGACTAGCGGGATCGTCACAGATACGCAGTATTTT,CASSVTSGIVTDTQYF
.,15,TRBV18,TRBJ2-2,TRBD1,TGTGCCAGCTCGCTTCAGGGGGTGAACACCGGGGAGCTGTTTTTT,CASSLQGVNTGELFF
.,16,TRBV19,TRBJ2-2,.,TGTGCCAGTAGTATAGGTTATGAGGGAGCAGTCGGGGAGCTGTTTTTT,CASSIGYEGAVGELFF
.,16,TRBV4-1,TRBJ2-3,TRBD2,TGCGCCAGCAGACTAGGACTAGCGGGACACACAGATACGCAGTATTTT,CASRLGLAGHTDTQYF